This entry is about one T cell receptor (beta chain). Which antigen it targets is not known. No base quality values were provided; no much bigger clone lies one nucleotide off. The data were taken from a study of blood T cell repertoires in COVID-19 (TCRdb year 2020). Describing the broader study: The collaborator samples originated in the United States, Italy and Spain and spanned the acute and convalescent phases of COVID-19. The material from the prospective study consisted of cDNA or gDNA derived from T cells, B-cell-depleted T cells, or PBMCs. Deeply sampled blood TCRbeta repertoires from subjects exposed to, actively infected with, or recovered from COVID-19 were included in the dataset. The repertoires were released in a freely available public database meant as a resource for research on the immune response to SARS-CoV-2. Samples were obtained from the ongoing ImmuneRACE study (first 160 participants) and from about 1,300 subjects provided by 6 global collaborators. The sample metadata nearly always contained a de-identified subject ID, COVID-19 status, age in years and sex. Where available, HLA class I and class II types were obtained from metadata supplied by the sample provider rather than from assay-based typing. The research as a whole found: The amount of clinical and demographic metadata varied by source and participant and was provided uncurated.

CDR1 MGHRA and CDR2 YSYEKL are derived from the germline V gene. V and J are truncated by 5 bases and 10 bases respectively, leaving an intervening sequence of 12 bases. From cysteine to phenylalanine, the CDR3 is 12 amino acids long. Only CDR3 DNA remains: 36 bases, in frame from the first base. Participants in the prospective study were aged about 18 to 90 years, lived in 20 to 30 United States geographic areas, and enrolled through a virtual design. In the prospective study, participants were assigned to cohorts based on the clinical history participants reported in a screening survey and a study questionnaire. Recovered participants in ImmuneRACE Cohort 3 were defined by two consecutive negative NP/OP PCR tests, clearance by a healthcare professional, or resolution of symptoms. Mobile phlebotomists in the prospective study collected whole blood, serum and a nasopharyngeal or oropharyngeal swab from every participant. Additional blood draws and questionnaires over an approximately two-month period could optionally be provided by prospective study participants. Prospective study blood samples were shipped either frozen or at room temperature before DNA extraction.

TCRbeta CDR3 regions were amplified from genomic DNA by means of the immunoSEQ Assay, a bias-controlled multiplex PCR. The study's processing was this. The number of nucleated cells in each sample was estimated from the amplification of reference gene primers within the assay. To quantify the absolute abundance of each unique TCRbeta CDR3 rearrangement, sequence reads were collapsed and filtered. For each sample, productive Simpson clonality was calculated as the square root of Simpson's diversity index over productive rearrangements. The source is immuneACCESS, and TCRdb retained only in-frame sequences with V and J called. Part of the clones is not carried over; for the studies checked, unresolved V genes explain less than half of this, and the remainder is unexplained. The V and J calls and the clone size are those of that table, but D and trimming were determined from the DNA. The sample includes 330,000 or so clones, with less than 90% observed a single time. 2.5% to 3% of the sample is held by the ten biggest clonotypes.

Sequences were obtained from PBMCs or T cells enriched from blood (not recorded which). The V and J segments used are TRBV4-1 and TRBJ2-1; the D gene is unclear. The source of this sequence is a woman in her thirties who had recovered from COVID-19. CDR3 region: CASSFESREQFF. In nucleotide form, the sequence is TGCGCCAGCAGCTTTGAGTCTCGGGAGCAGTTCTTC.